The sequence of this T cell receptor beta chain was determined in a study of cytotoxic CD8 clonotypes in ibrutinib-treated CLL. About the research overall: Sequenced samples delivered averages of roughly 260,000 productive templates and tens of thousands of productive rearrangements.

The germline gives CDR1 SNHLY, CDR2 FYNNEI. This CDR3 comprises 15 residues. Trimming shortened V by 3 bases and J by 6 bases, and 14 bases separated the two germline ends. Clones were sequenced by immunoSEQ multiplex PCR, and TCRdb holds only the in-frame ones, with some missing. The table includes 130,000 to 150,000 clones, about 91% detected once. The chain joins TRBV2 to TRBJ2-2; possibly TRBD1 for D (7 bases). The sequences come from PBMCs, collected after 12 months of ibrutinib treatment. The TCR originated in a human donor with chronic lymphocytic leukemia. Here the CDR3 DNA reads TGTGCCAGCAGTGAGGAGGGGGCGTGGGCCGGGGAGCTGTTTTTT. Amino acid sequence: CASSEEGAWAGELFF.